A selection of T cell receptor beta chains follows, all from one sample in a study of T cell responses to AZD1222 COVID-19 vaccine. Clones were sequenced by immunoSEQ multiplex PCR, and TCRdb holds only the in-frame ones, with some missing. The top ten hold about 9.5% of the sample, which has over 100,000 clones, about 80% seen once. The sequenced sample was peripheral blood, obtained on day 0 of AZD1222 vaccination. These receptor sequences come from an adult in good health. Each CDR3 is given with its conserved first and last residue. Each record gives: D gene, J gene, CDR3 length, clone size, V gene, CDR3 protein, CDR3 DNA. A D gene is named only where the DNA matches it firmly. Rows may omit the clone size; those that give it use once, few, many or a size class.

D gene: -
J gene: TRBJ2-3
CDR3 length: 15
clone size: -
V gene: TRBV7-2
CDR3 protein: CASSPRSAGPDTQYF
CDR3 DNA: TGTGCCAGCAGCCCAAGGAGTGCAGGGCCAGATACGCAGTATTTT

D gene: -
J gene: TRBJ1-1
CDR3 length: 13
clone size: -
V gene: TRBV30
CDR3 protein: CAWSRNGRTEAFF
CDR3 DNA: TGTGCCTGGAGCCGCAATGGGAGGACTGAAGCTTTCTTT

D gene: TRBD2
J gene: TRBJ2-2
CDR3 length: 16
clone size: -
V gene: TRBV4-1
CDR3 protein: CASSPSGLALTGELFF
CDR3 DNA: TGCGCCAGCAGCCCCTCGGGACTAGCGCTCACCGGGGAGCTGTTTTTT

D gene: TRBD2
J gene: TRBJ2-5
CDR3 length: 16
clone size: -
V gene: TRBV5-1
CDR3 protein: CASSLDGTSGRETQYF
CDR3 DNA: TGCGCCAGCAGCTTGGACGGGACTAGCGGGAGGGAGACCCAGTACTTC

D gene: TRBD2
J gene: TRBJ2-5
CDR3 length: 16
clone size: few
V gene: TRBV4-1
CDR3 protein: CASSPTGAGGRETQYF
CDR3 DNA: TGCGCCAGCAGCCCCACGGGTGCGGGGGGCAGGGAGACCCAGTACTTC

D gene: -
J gene: TRBJ2-3
CDR3 length: 11
clone size: -
V gene: TRBV30
CDR3 protein: CAWSNLDTQYF
CDR3 DNA: TGTGCCTGGAGTAACTTAGATACGCAGTATTTT

D gene: -
J gene: TRBJ2-5
CDR3 length: 14
clone size: -
V gene: TRBV24-1
CDR3 protein: CATSDFQGHETQYF
CDR3 DNA: TGTGCCACCAGTGATTTTCAGGGACACGAGACCCAGTACTTC

D gene: -
J gene: TRBJ2-3
CDR3 length: 14
clone size: once
V gene: TRBV25-1
CDR3 protein: CASSDRTRSDTQYF
CDR3 DNA: TGTGCCAGCAGTGACCGGACTCGGTCAGATACGCAGTATTTT

D gene: -
J gene: TRBJ2-7
CDR3 length: 13
clone size: -
V gene: TRBV19
CDR3 protein: CASSIVLGDEQYF
CDR3 DNA: TGTGCCAGTAGTATAGTCCTAGGGGACGAGCAGTACTTC

D gene: -
J gene: TRBJ2-7
CDR3 length: 13
clone size: -
V gene: TRBV6-5
CDR3 protein: CASSKQGSWEQYF
CDR3 DNA: TGTGCCAGCAGTAAGCAGGGATCATGGGAGCAGTACTTC

D gene: -
J gene: TRBJ2-2
CDR3 length: 16
clone size: -
V gene: TRBV4-2
CDR3 protein: CASSQAGALNTGELFF
CDR3 DNA: TGTGCCAGCAGCCAAGCGGGGGCCCTTAACACCGGGGAGCTGTTTTTT

D gene: -
J gene: TRBJ1-1
CDR3 length: 15
clone size: -
V gene: TRBV4-1
CDR3 protein: CASSHIRGGSTEAFF
CDR3 DNA: TGCGCCAGCAGCCACATCAGGGGCGGATCCACTGAAGCTTTCTTT

D gene: -
J gene: TRBJ2-7
CDR3 length: 12
clone size: many
V gene: TRBV11-2
CDR3 protein: CASSLGGVEQYF
CDR3 DNA: TGTGCCAGCAGCTTAGGTGGGGTCGAGCAGTACTTC

D gene: TRBD2
J gene: TRBJ2-2
CDR3 length: 19
clone size: once
V gene: TRBV28
CDR3 protein: CASSGGGLAGGRGTGELFF
CDR3 DNA: TGTGCCAGCTCCGGAGGGGGACTAGCGGGAGGCCGGGGCACCGGGGAGCTGTTTTTT

D gene: TRBD2
J gene: TRBJ2-7
CDR3 length: 14
clone size: -
V gene: TRBV3-1/TRBV3-2
CDR3 protein: CASSPWEGNLEQYF
CDR3 DNA: TGTGCCAGCAGCCCTTGGGAGGGAAACTTGGAGCAGTACTTC

D gene: -
J gene: TRBJ1-4
CDR3 length: 15
clone size: once
V gene: TRBV6-5
CDR3 protein: CASTLGGPTNEKLFF
CDR3 DNA: TGTGCCAGCACCTTGGGGGGTCCAACTAATGAAAAACTGTTTTTT

D gene: -
J gene: TRBJ2-2
CDR3 length: 15
clone size: -
V gene: TRBV11-1
CDR3 protein: CASSRNRANTGELFF
CDR3 DNA: TGTGCCAGCAGCCGGAACCGCGCGAACACCGGGGAGCTGTTTTTT

D gene: -
J gene: TRBJ1-4
CDR3 length: 16
clone size: -
V gene: TRBV10-3
CDR3 protein: CAISESSGTVGEKLFF
CDR3 DNA: TGTGCCATCAGTGAGTCGTCTGGGACGGTGGGTGAAAAACTGTTTTTT

D gene: TRBD1
J gene: TRBJ1-5
CDR3 length: 16
clone size: -
V gene: TRBV20-1
CDR3 protein: CSASIGQGASNQPQHF
CDR3 DNA: TGCAGTGCTAGTATTGGACAGGGGGCGAGCAATCAGCCCCAGCATTTT

D gene: -
J gene: TRBJ2-2
CDR3 length: 14
clone size: -
V gene: TRBV6-4
CDR3 protein: CASSGSGGTGELFF
CDR3 DNA: TGTGCCAGCAGTGGGTCAGGCGGGACCGGGGAGCTGTTTTTT

D gene: -
J gene: TRBJ1-6
CDR3 length: 13
clone size: -
V gene: TRBV30
CDR3 protein: CASRVLGDSPLHF
CDR3 DNA: TGTGCCTCACGGGTCCTTGGCGATTCACCCCTCCACTTT

D gene: TRBD2
J gene: TRBJ2-1
CDR3 length: 15
clone size: -
V gene: TRBV7-2
CDR3 protein: CASSLTSGAYNEQFF
CDR3 DNA: TGTGCCAGCAGCCTCACTAGCGGGGCGTACAATGAGCAGTTCTTC

D gene: -
J gene: TRBJ2-1
CDR3 length: 15
clone size: -
V gene: TRBV19
CDR3 protein: CATHQRDRPYNEQFF
CDR3 DNA: TGTGCCACTCATCAGCGGGACAGACCCTACAATGAGCAGTTCTTC

D gene: TRBD1
J gene: TRBJ1-3
CDR3 length: 15
clone size: -
V gene: TRBV6-5
CDR3 protein: CASGRGPSSGNTIYF
CDR3 DNA: TGTGCCAGCGGCAGGGGGCCCAGCTCTGGAAACACCATATATTTT

D gene: -
J gene: TRBJ2-3
CDR3 length: 16
clone size: -
V gene: TRBV24-1
CDR3 protein: CATSAGGGPGTDTQYF
CDR3 DNA: TGTGCCACCAGTGCCGGTGGGGGGCCTGGGACAGATACGCAGTATTTT

D gene: -
J gene: TRBJ2-2
CDR3 length: 13
clone size: once
V gene: TRBV2
CDR3 protein: CASSDRTPGELFF
CDR3 DNA: TGTGCCAGCAGTGACCGGACCCCCGGGGAGCTGTTTTTT

D gene: -
J gene: TRBJ2-1
CDR3 length: 17
clone size: -
V gene: TRBV11-2
CDR3 protein: CASSLVSAIWSYNEQFF
CDR3 DNA: TGTGCCAGCAGCTTAGTGTCGGCAATTTGGTCCTACAATGAGCAGTTCTTC

D gene: -
J gene: TRBJ2-7
CDR3 length: 16
clone size: few
V gene: TRBV4-2
CDR3 protein: CASSQDVGGGTGEQYF
CDR3 DNA: TGTGCCAGCAGCCAAGATGTTGGAGGGGGCACGGGAGAGCAGTACTTC

D gene: -
J gene: TRBJ2-7
CDR3 length: 12
clone size: few
V gene: TRBV10-3
CDR3 protein: CAIRAGFSEQYF
CDR3 DNA: TGTGCCATCAGAGCAGGTTTTAGTGAGCAGTACTTC

D gene: -
J gene: TRBJ1-1
CDR3 length: 14
clone size: -
V gene: TRBV5-1
CDR3 protein: CASSLLGRGTEAFF
CDR3 DNA: TGCGCCAGCAGCTTGCTGGGTAGAGGGACTGAAGCTTTCTTT

D gene: -
J gene: TRBJ2-5
CDR3 length: 14
clone size: once
V gene: TRBV27
CDR3 protein: CASSLSPYQETQYF
CDR3 DNA: TGTGCCAGCAGTTTATCTCCGTACCAAGAGACCCAGTACTTC

D gene: -
J gene: TRBJ2-7
CDR3 length: 14
clone size: -
V gene: TRBV7-2
CDR3 protein: CASSSGRSSYEQYF
CDR3 DNA: TGTGCCAGCAGCTCGGGACGGAGCTCCTACGAGCAGTACTTC

D gene: -
J gene: TRBJ1-5
CDR3 length: 16
clone size: -
V gene: TRBV19
CDR3 protein: CASSPFGFLSNQPQHF
CDR3 DNA: TGTGCCAGTAGCCCTTTTGGGTTTTTGAGCAATCAGCCCCAGCATTTT

D gene: -
J gene: TRBJ1-2
CDR3 length: 13
clone size: -
V gene: TRBV3-1/TRBV3-2
CDR3 protein: CASSSNDDYGYTF
CDR3 DNA: TGTGCCAGCAGTTCGAACGACGACTATGGCTACACCTTC

D gene: -
J gene: TRBJ2-2
CDR3 length: 12
clone size: -
V gene: TRBV2
CDR3 protein: CASSEVPGELFF
CDR3 DNA: TGTGCCAGCAGTGAAGTTCCCGGGGAGCTGTTTTTT

D gene: TRBD2
J gene: TRBJ2-1
CDR3 length: 14
clone size: -
V gene: TRBV10-3
CDR3 protein: CAIISGLAGGEQFF
CDR3 DNA: TGTGCCATCATTTCAGGACTAGCGGGAGGGGAGCAGTTCTTC

D gene: -
J gene: TRBJ1-5
CDR3 length: 13
clone size: -
V gene: TRBV6-1
CDR3 protein: CASSSGWGQPQHF
CDR3 DNA: TGTGCCAGCAGTTCAGGGTGGGGACAGCCCCAGCATTTT

D gene: -
J gene: TRBJ1-1
CDR3 length: 14
clone size: -
V gene: TRBV18
CDR3 protein: CASSPPGGSTEAFF
CDR3 DNA: TGTGCCAGCTCACCACCGGGGGGAAGCACTGAAGCTTTCTTT

D gene: -
J gene: TRBJ2-3
CDR3 length: 16
clone size: -
V gene: TRBV5-1
CDR3 protein: CASSLALAGSTDTQYF
CDR3 DNA: TGCGCCAGCAGCTTGGCTCTAGCTGGTAGCACAGATACGCAGTATTTT

D gene: -
J gene: TRBJ1-2
CDR3 length: 15
clone size: few
V gene: TRBV19
CDR3 protein: CASSIEAGTSKGYTF
CDR3 DNA: TGTGCCAGTAGTATAGAGGCCGGGACAAGCAAAGGCTACACCTTC